The 28 T cell receptor beta chains listed next were all sequenced from one sample in a study of cytomegalovirus exposure and HLA in healthy donors. The primer mix had 60 Vbeta and 13 Jbeta primers. Produced via immunoSEQ multiplex PCR; TCRdb's table is partial and in-frame only. The sample includes fewer than 120,000 clones, around 87% seen only once; the top ten take 1.5% to 2%. Sequenced: PBMCs. These receptors all come from a man in his forties in good health and CMV-seronegative.

The V gene is TRBV2, the J gene TRBJ1-6; no definite D call. The germline V gene encodes CDR1 SNHLY and CDR2 FYNNEI. V dropped 6 bases and J dropped 8 bases, with 17 bases sitting between them. The CDR3 totals 15 residues. CDR3 region: CASRRTKAVDSPLHF. CDR3 in DNA: TGTGCCAGCAGACGAACGAAGGCGGTTGATTCACCCCTCCACTTT.

This chain joins TRBV7-9 and TRBJ1-1; a weak D match, TRBD1 (6 bases). This CDR3 spans 15 amino acids. Trimming pared 5 bases from V and 1 base from J, leaving 14 bases between. Germline V gene sequence: CDR1 SEHNR, CDR2 FQNEAQ (reference sequence). CDR3 residues: CASSPRAGENTEAFF. The CDR3 DNA reads as TGTGCCAGCAGCCCCCGAGCAGGGGAGAACACTGAAGCTTTCTTT.

V usage is TRBV28 and J usage is TRBJ2-5; 7 positions agree with TRBD1. J lost 4 bases, V lost 3 bases, and 5 bases had no gene match. Germline CDR1 MDHEN, CDR2 SYDVKM. The CDR3 runs to 14 residues. The CDR3 DNA follows: TGTGCCAGCAGTTTTCGACAGGGTAGAGAGACCCAGTACTTC. Translated: CASSFRQGRETQYF.

The chain links TRBV6-6 to TRBJ2-5; 9 nucleotides line up with TRBD1. Germline loops: CDR1 MNHNY, CDR2 SVGAGI (reference sequence). The length of the CDR3 is 13 residues. With V trimmed by 7 bases and J by 7 bases, 7 bases remained unmatched. The CDR3, as DNA: TGTGCCAGCAAAGGGACAGGGAGTGGGACCCAGTACTTC. Protein: CASKGTGSGTQYF.

V and J are TRBV5-1 and TRBJ1-3, with 7 bases fitting TRBD1. The germline V gene has CDR1 SGHRS and CDR2 YFSETQ. V shed 3 bases and J 12 bases; nucleotides not matched to a gene: 6. The CDR3 totals 12 residues. As DNA, the CDR3 is TGCGCCAGCAGCTCCCCCGGGACAGACATATATTTT. This gives the protein CASSSPGTDIYF.

CDR3 bases: TGTGCCATCAGTGAGGCCTACAGGGGCAAAAGGAATGAAAAACTGTTTTTT. Its translation: CAISEAYRGKRNEKLFF. The gene calls are TRBV10-3 and TRBJ1-4; 7 bases are shared with TRBD1. Germline values: CDR1 ENHRY, CDR2 SYGVKD. The CDR3 is 17 amino acids. J was trimmed by 5 bases and V by 2 bases; bases with no gene match: 11.

This chain links TRBV6-1 with TRBJ1-6; 11 bases map to TRBD1. Trimming at V came to 2 bases and at J to 0 bases, leaving 12 bases not matched to a gene. The CDR3 runs 21 residues. Germline V gene data show CDR1 as MNHNS and CDR2 as SASEGT. The CDR3 DNA is TGTGCCAGCAGTGAATTGCCTGGGACAGGGGGTGGAAGCTCCTATAATTCACCCCTCCACTTT. This translates into CASSELPGTGGGSSYNSPLHF.

This clone was detected a few times. The V call is TRBV18, the J call TRBJ1-4; 7 nucleotides match TRBD1. This CDR3 is built from 13 residues. Germline CDR1 is KGHSH and CDR2 is LQKENI. The V segment lost 5 bases and the J segment 8 bases; nucleotides outside the gene matches: 5. CDR3 bases: TGTGCCAGCTCAGAGGGGGCGGAGGAAAAACTGTTTTTT. This codes for CASSEGAEEKLFF.

The chain joins TRBV28 to TRBJ1-2; 11 nucleotides match TRBD1. The CDR3 runs 15 residues. Germline trimming cut 5 bases from V and 8 bases from J; bases unmatched to any gene: 10. Germline values: CDR1 MDHEN, CDR2 SYDVKM. CDR3: CASSAGTGGNWGYTF. DNA for the CDR3: TGTGCCAGCAGTGCCGGGACAGGGGGTAATTGGGGCTACACCTTC.

This clone has just a few counts. The gene calls are TRBV2 and TRBJ1-5; D possibly corresponds to TRBD1 (5 bases). The CDR3 is 14 residues long. The germline CDR1 and CDR2 sequences are SNHLY and FYNNEI. V was clipped by 5 bases and J by 7 bases, with 15 bases between them. CDR3 region: CASSFQGAEQPQHF. CDR3 sequence (DNA): TGTGCCAGCAGTTTCCAGGGCGCGGAACAGCCCCAGCATTTT.

This chain connects TRBV6-4 to TRBJ1-2; TRBD1 agrees at 7 bases. The CDR3 totals 14 residues. Trimming took 3 bases from V and 7 from J; bases not matched to a gene: 8. CDR1 and CDR2 (germline): MRHNA, SNTAGT. The CDR3 DNA reads as TGTGCCAGCAGTGAAGAGACAGGGACGAGTGGCTACACCTTC. Its protein product is CASSEETGTSGYTF.

This rearrangement joins TRBV10-3 to TRBJ2-3; 10 positions match TRBD2. Germline V lookup: CDR1 ENHRY, CDR2 SYGVKD. The CDR3 sequence is 17 residues long. V shed 2 bases, J shed 0 bases, and the junction held 5 bases outside the gene matches. DNA of the CDR3: TGTGCCATCAGTGAGCCAGTAGCGGGGGGTAGCACAGATACGCAGTATTTT. It is translated as CAISEPVAGGSTDTQYF.

The chain recombines TRBV29-1 with TRBJ1-2; tentative D call: TRBD1 (5 bases). The CDR3 sequence is 14 residues long. In germline, CDR1 is SQVTM, CDR2 ANQGSEA. The germline V and J ends were trimmed by 2 bases and 4 bases, with 14 bases remaining between them. CDR3: CSVENPGGPYGYTF. In DNA, the CDR3 is TGCAGCGTTGAAAACCCCGGGGGACCCTATGGCTACACCTTC.

This chain joins TRBV6-5 and TRBJ2-7, with D possibly matching TRBD2 (6 bases). The germline CDR1 and CDR2 sequences are MNHEY and SVGAGI. The CDR3 loop spans 15 amino acids. The V gene lost 2 bases and the J gene lost 3 bases, with 14 bases spanning the gap. CDR3 sequence: CASSYGGIGYYEQYF. Here the CDR3 DNA reads TGTGCCAGCAGTTACGGCGGGATAGGATACTACGAGCAGTACTTC.

V is TRBV12-5 and J is TRBJ2-1; D possibly corresponds to TRBD2 (6 bases). The CDR3 runs 12 residues. With 7 bases removed from V and 14 bases from J, the gap between germline ends came to 18 bases. Germline CDR1 and CDR2: LGHNT and FRNRAP. CDR3 nucleotides: TGTGCTAGTGCCCTGGGAGCGGGTCAGGAGTTCTTC. Its translation is CASALGAGQEFF.

The DNA of the CDR3 is TGTGCCAGCAGTTTCGCGGGGGCAAAGGGGGGTTCACCCCTCCACTTT. Translated, it gives CASSFAGAKGGSPLHF. J is TRBJ1-6 and V is TRBV28, with a weak D call TRBD1 (6 bases). The CDR3 is 16 amino acids. Per the germline V gene, CDR1 is MDHEN and CDR2 is SYDVKM. V gave up 3 bases and J gave up 9 bases, with 18 bases separating them.

The chain couples TRBV5-1 to TRBJ1-4; a possible D gene is TRBD1 (5 bases). Germline V gene lookup returns CDR1 SGHRS and CDR2 YFSETQ. The CDR3 totals 15 residues. V lost 0 bases, J lost 8 bases, and 14 bases lay in between. CDR3 nucleotide sequence: TGCGCCAGCAGCTTGGAAGCAGGGTATAACGAAAAACTGTTTTTT. Its translation: CASSLEAGYNEKLFF.

As regards this clone: The same CDR3 also results from other DNA sequences found in this sample. V gene TRBV28 combines with J gene TRBJ1-2, with D possibly TRBD1 on 5 matching bases. Per the germline V gene, CDR1 is MDHEN and CDR2 is SYDVKM. The CDR3 is made up of 13 amino acids. V was cut by 3 bases and J by 3 bases, with 8 bases left in between. This chain's CDR3 is CASSLQGDYGYTF. The DNA for the CDR3 is TGTGCCAGCAGTTTGCAGGGCGACTATGGCTACACCTTC.

The V and J genes are TRBV4-2 and TRBJ2-5; TRBD2 is a possible D gene (6 bases). The CDR3 spans 16 residues. The V gene lost 0 bases and the J gene lost 1 base, with 12 bases spanning the gap. CDR1 is LGHNA and CDR2 is YNFKEQ in the germline V gene. The DNA of the CDR3 is TGTGCCAGCAGCCAAGAAATGGGGGGAGCCCAAGAGACCCAGTACTTC. This codes for CASSQEMGGAQETQYF.

V gene TRBV5-1 combines with J gene TRBJ1-4; D possibly corresponds to TRBD1 (6 bases). Looked up from germline, CDR1 is SGHRS and CDR2 is YFSETQ. The V gene lost 2 bases and the J gene lost 8 bases, with 13 bases spanning the gap. The CDR3 has 14 residues. The CDR3 DNA reads TGCGCCAGCAGCTTTCGGGGGGCTAGGGAAAAACTGTTTTTT. Translated: CASSFRGAREKLFF.

The chain employs TRBV9 and TRBJ2-1, with a tentative D call TRBD2 (6 bases). The length of the CDR3 is 14 residues. V was trimmed by 4 bases and J by 5 bases, leaving 13 bases between them. Looked up from germline, CDR1 is SGDLS and CDR2 is YYNGEE. CDR3 loop: CASSSRDWNNEQFF. CDR3 nucleotide sequence: TGTGCCAGCAGCTCCCGGGACTGGAACAATGAGCAGTTCTTC.

The chain employs TRBV7-6 and TRBJ1-1, with D unresolved. This CDR3 spans 14 amino acids. CDR1 and CDR2 (germline): SGHVS, FNYEAQ. Deletions cut 1 base from V and 7 bases from J, with 13 bases between. The CDR3 DNA sequence: TGTGCCAGCAGCTTAGGGGCGGCGGGAGGTGAAGCTTTCTTT. Amino acid sequence: CASSLGAAGGEAFF. Full variable domain (rest looked up from reference TRBV7-6 and TRBJ1-1): GAGVSQSPRYKVTKRGQDVALRCDPISGHVSLYWYRQALGQGPEFLTYFNYEAQQDKSGLPNDRFSAERPEGSISTLTIQRTEQRDSAMYRCASSLGAAGGEAFFGQGTRLTVV.

A note on this clone: One junction end disagrees with the germline gene, perhaps due to a read error. This chain connects TRBV27 to TRBJ2-7; no firm D call. CDR1 MNHEY and CDR2 SMNVEV come from the germline V gene (reference sequence). CDR3 length equals 14 residues. The CDR3 DNA follows: TGTGCCAGCTCCCGGATACAGAAATTATCCCCCCTTTGCTTC. This translates into CASSRIQKLSPLCF.

V and J are TRBV18 and TRBJ1-2; D perhaps matches TRBD1 (6 bases). Between the trimmed V and J ends, which lost 3 bases and 6 bases, there was a span of 11 bases. The germline V gene has CDR1 KGHSH and CDR2 LQKENI. The CDR3 is 13 amino acids. The CDR3 coding sequence is TGTGCCAGCTCACCCACACAGGGAAATGGCTACACCTTC. It is translated as CASSPTQGNGYTF.

The chain couples TRBV5-4 to TRBJ2-7; 9 bases are a match to TRBD1. The CDR3 has 14 residues. Germline trimming cut 5 bases from V and 4 bases from J; bases unmatched to any gene: 7. CDR1 and CDR2 from the germline V gene are SGHNT and YYREEE (reference sequence). This CDR3 is CASSPGTGNYEQYF. The CDR3 nucleotides read TGTGCCAGCAGTCCCGGGACAGGGAATTACGAGCAGTACTTC.

V and J are TRBV6-5 and TRBJ1-1, with D tentatively TRBD1 (6 bases). Germline assignment: CDR1 MNHEY and CDR2 SVGAGI. The CDR3 covers 15 residues. The V gene lost 5 bases and the J gene lost 1 base, with 14 bases spanning the gap. CDR3 residues: CASSGSGATNTEAFF. CDR3 DNA: TGTGCCAGCAGTGGGTCAGGGGCAACGAACACTGAAGCTTTCTTT.

The chain joins TRBV5-6 to TRBJ1-5, with D possibly being TRBD1 (5 bases). Trimming stripped 0 bases from V and 7 bases from J, with 8 bases between. Per germline, CDR1 SGHDT and CDR2 YYEEEE. CDR3 length: 13 residues. Written as DNA, the CDR3 is TGTGCCAGCAGCTTGGATAAGGGGCAGCCCCAGCATTTT. It is translated as CASSLDKGQPQHF.

In its sample, this clone was seen once. The J gene is TRBJ2-7, the V gene TRBV28; a weak D match, TRBD1 (5 bases). This CDR3 has 13 residues. The V gene lost 2 bases and the J gene lost 8 bases, with 13 bases spanning the gap. Germline CDR1 reads MDHEN; CDR2 reads SYDVKM. CDR3 sequence (DNA): TGTGCCAGCAGTTTAAGACAGCCCCAAAAGCAGTACTTC. Residues: CASSLRQPQKQYF.